The table lists the clone carrying this T cell receptor (beta chain) with a count of one. The antigen is not known. V was trimmed by 4 bases and J by 8 bases, leaving 18 bases between them. The CDR3 spans 16 residues. Per germline, CDR1 MNHEY and CDR2 SMNVEV (reference sequence). This sample is part of a study of T cell responses to AZD1222 COVID-19 vaccine. Study results and caveats: White British people made up most donors, females outnumbered males, and clonal diversity was possibly underestimated.

Here immunoSEQ multiplex PCR was the method, and the copy in TCRdb shows in-frame clones only, minus some. The sample holds about 120,000 clones; roughly 90% are singletons and the top ten take roughly 3.5%. Here the sequenced sample was peripheral blood, taken on day 0 of AZD1222 vaccination. The TCR was taken from an adult in good health. The gene calls are TRBV27 and TRBJ1-6; D is undetermined. The CDR3, as DNA: TGTGCCAGCAGTTGGTATGGCACCCGAAGGGATTCACCCCTCCACTTT. Residues: CASSWYGTRRDSPLHF.